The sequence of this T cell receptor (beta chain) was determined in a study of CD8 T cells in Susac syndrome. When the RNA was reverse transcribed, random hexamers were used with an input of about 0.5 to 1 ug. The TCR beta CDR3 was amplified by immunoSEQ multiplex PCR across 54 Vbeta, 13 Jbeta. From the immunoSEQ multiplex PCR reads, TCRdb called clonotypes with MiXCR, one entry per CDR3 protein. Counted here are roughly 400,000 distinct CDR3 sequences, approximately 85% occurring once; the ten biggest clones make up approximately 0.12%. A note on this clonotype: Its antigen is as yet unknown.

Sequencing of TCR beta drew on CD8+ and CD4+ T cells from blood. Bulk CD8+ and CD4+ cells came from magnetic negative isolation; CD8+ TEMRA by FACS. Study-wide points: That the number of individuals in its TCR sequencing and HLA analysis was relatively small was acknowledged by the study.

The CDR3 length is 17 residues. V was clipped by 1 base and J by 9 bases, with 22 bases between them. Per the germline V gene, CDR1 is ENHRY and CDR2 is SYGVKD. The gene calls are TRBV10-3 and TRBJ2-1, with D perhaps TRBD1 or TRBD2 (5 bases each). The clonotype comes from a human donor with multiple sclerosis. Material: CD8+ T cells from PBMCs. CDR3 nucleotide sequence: TGTGCCATCAGTGAGTTTATCCGGGACGAAGGGGTGAGTGAGCAGTTCTTC. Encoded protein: CAISEFIRDEGVSEQFF.